This T cell receptor (beta chain) emerged from a study of blood T cell repertoires in COVID-19. Background on the study: Acute-phase and convalescent COVID-19 samples originated in the United States, Italy and Spain. T cells, B-cell-depleted T cells, or PBMCs supplied cDNA or gDNA.

In the authors' workflow: Researchers report that nucleated cell counts were estimated from reference gene primer amplification. Method: immunoSEQ multiplex PCR; TCRdb's copy keeps in-frame clones and lacks some. V and J calls and clone size are copied from that table; D and trimming were computed from the DNA. Of approximately 260,000 clones in the sample, 75% to 90% were seen once. CDR3 length equals 14 residues. With V trimmed by 7 bases and J by 1 base, 8 bases remained unmatched. The germline CDR1 and CDR2 sequences are SQVTM and ANQGSEA. This chain joins TRBV29-1 and TRBJ2-3, with TRBD2 matching over 7 bases. The source of this sequence is a woman in her 40s who had recovered from COVID-19. The specimen was peripheral blood. The CDR3 nucleotides are TGCAGCGCCGGGAGGCGGGACGGCACAGATACGCAGTATTTT. Translated, it gives CSAGRRDGTDTQYF.